The rows below give T cell receptor beta chains drawn from one sample of a study of long-term antiretroviral therapy in people with HIV. Data came from immunoSEQ multiplex PCR; TCRdb stores just in-frame clones and leaves some out. The sample carries about 25,000 clones, 75% to 85% recorded once. The source material was unsorted PBMCs, sampled 0.5 years after starting antiretroviral therapy. These receptors were taken from a woman between 40 and 50 years old with HIV. The CDR3 runs from the conserved cysteine through the conserved F or W. The D gene is left open where the match is weak. Not every row has a clone size; where given, it reads once, few, many or a size class.

j_gene | abundance | v_gene | d_gene | CDR3aa | CDR3nt
TRBJ1-2 | NA | TRBV6-1 | NA | CASSVAVGGKFYGYTF | TGTGCCAGCAGTGTAGCGGTAGGGGGGAAATTCTATGGCTACACCTTC
TRBJ2-5 | NA | TRBV4-3 | TRBD1 | CASSRDRGKTQYF | TGCGCCAGCAGCCGGGACAGGGGAAAGACCCAGTACTTC
TRBJ2-2 | few | TRBV19 | TRBD1 | CASGDRSNTGELFF | TGTGCCAGCGGGGACAGGTCGAACACCGGGGAGCTGTTTTTT
TRBJ1-2 | NA | TRBV19 | TRBD1 | CASRGQGLYYGYTF | TGTGCCAGTAGGGGACAGGGTTTATACTATGGCTACACCTTC
TRBJ2-5 | once | TRBV7-2 | NA | CASSWTGLETQYF | TGTGCCAGCAGCTGGACGGGGTTGGAGACCCAGTACTTC
TRBJ2-2 | NA | TRBV5-4 | TRBD1 | CASSPVRIGTVTGELFF | TGTGCCAGCAGCCCGGTCAGAATCGGGACAGTTACCGGGGAGCTGTTTTTT
TRBJ2-1 | NA | TRBV28 | NA | CASTVRGLANEQFF | TGTGCCAGCACGGTTCGGGGGTTGGCGAATGAGCAGTTCTTC
TRBJ1-2 | NA | TRBV4-2 | NA | CASSPGSGHSNYGYTF | TGTGCCAGCAGCCCGGGCTCAGGACATTCTAACTATGGCTACACCTTC
TRBJ2-7 | NA | TRBV4-1 | NA | CASSQEDRTSYEQYF | TGCGCCAGCAGCCAAGAGGACAGAACTTCCTACGAGCAGTACTTC
TRBJ2-7 | NA | TRBV19 | NA | CASSFRDKGLSSYEQYF | TGTGCCAGTAGTTTCCGGGACAAAGGGTTGAGCTCCTACGAGCAGTACTTC
TRBJ2-3 | NA | TRBV2 | TRBD2 | CASSDAGGGVGTDTQYF | TGTGCCAGCAGTGATGCGGGCGGGGGGGTTGGCACAGATACGCAGTATTTT
TRBJ1-2 | NA | TRBV7-9 | NA | CASSLNFYGYTF | TGTGCCAGCAGCCTGAATTTCTATGGCTACACCTTC
TRBJ2-7 | NA | TRBV7-9 | NA | CASSPPADHEQYF | TGTGCCAGCAGCCCCCCAGCGGACCACGAGCAGTACTTC
TRBJ1-2 | few | TRBV6-6 | NA | CASSYSGVDGYTF | TGTGCCAGCAGTTACTCGGGGGTAGATGGCTACACCTTC
TRBJ2-1 | NA | TRBV5-1 | NA | CASSPPSWSQFF | TGCGCCAGCAGCCCACCCTCCTGGTCGCAGTTCTTC
TRBJ2-7 | NA | TRBV5-1 | NA | CASSREGLGSYEQYF | TGCGCCAGCAGCCGCGAGGGGTTGGGGTCCTACGAGCAGTACTTC
TRBJ2-5 | NA | TRBV28 | TRBD1 | CASRPWTGGSRWQETQYF | TGTGCCAGCAGGCCCTGGACAGGGGGGTCCCGGTGGCAAGAGACCCAGTACTTC
TRBJ1-1 | few | TRBV5-4 | NA | CASSLGTLNTEAFF | TGTGCCAGCAGCCTCGGGACCTTGAACACTGAAGCTTTCTTT
TRBJ2-7 | few | TRBV4-2 | NA | CASSLNWGAAATQAYHHEQYF | TGTGCCAGCAGCCTGAATTGGGGTGCGGCGGCAACTCAAGCGTATCACCACGAGCAGTACTTC
TRBJ1-1 | NA | TRBV30 | NA | CAWSVGTEAFF | TGTGCCTGGAGTGTCGGCACTGAAGCTTTCTTT
TRBJ2-7 | NA | TRBV19 | NA | CASTANGEQYF | TGTGCCAGTACTGCAAATGGTGAGCAGTACTTC
TRBJ2-5 | NA | TRBV5-4 | TRBD2 | CASSLPSGGKKETQYF | TGTGCCAGCAGCTTACCTAGCGGGGGGAAGAAAGAGACCCAGTACTTC
TRBJ1-2 | NA | TRBV5-4 | TRBD1 | CASSQGTVANYGYTF | TGTGCCAGCAGCCAGGGGACAGTAGCTAACTATGGCTACACCTTC
TRBJ1-2 | NA | TRBV30 | TRBD1 | CAWVDRGYGYTF | TGTGCCTGGGTTGACAGGGGCTATGGCTACACCTTC
TRBJ2-3 | NA | TRBV9 | TRBD2 | CASSVAGSGGITDTQYF | TGTGCCAGCAGCGTAGCTGGTAGCGGGGGGATCACAGATACGCAGTATTTT
TRBJ2-5 | NA | TRBV10-3 | TRBD1 | CAIRSSTGAETQYF | TGTGCCATCAGAAGCTCGACAGGGGCCGAGACCCAGTACTTC
TRBJ1-3 | NA | TRBV28 | NA | CASSLPLRTLTGNTIYF | TGTGCCAGCAGTTTACCCCTAAGGACACTCACTGGAAACACCATATATTTT
TRBJ1-2 | few | TRBV5-1 | NA | CASSLEADYGYTF | TGCGCCAGCAGCTTGGAGGCAGACTATGGCTACACCTTC
TRBJ2-1 | NA | TRBV7-9 | TRBD2 | CASSLGGDYNEQFF | TGTGCCAGCAGCTTGGGGGGGGACTACAATGAGCAGTTCTTC
TRBJ1-3 | NA | TRBV30 | NA | CAWRLRDGNTIYF | TGTGCCTGGAGACTACGGGATGGAAACACCATATATTTT
TRBJ1-5 | few | TRBV6-1 | TRBD1 | CASSLTGGNQPQHF | TGTGCCAGCAGCTTGACAGGGGGCAATCAGCCCCAGCATTTT
TRBJ1-5 | medium-sized | TRBV27 | NA | CASSLLSSGNQPQHF | TGTGCCAGCAGTTTACTTTCGAGTGGCAATCAGCCCCAGCATTTT
TRBJ1-2 | few | TRBV28 | NA | CASDTGHSYGYTF | TGTGCCTCCGACACAGGACACAGCTATGGCTACACCTTC
TRBJ1-1 | NA | TRBV10-3 | NA | CAISESQGWTEAFF | TGTGCCATCAGTGAGTCACAGGGTTGGACTGAAGCTTTCTTT
TRBJ2-2 | few | TRBV4-1 | NA | CASSQGGLNTGELFF | TGCGCCAGCAGCCAAGGCGGCTTGAACACCGGGGAGCTGTTTTTT
TRBJ1-3 | few | TRBV9 | NA | CASSVDEGTGNTIYF | TGTGCCAGCAGCGTAGACGAGGGTACGGGAAACACCATATATTTT
TRBJ2-3 | NA | TRBV10-3 | TRBD2 | CAISEGWTSGTDTQYF | TGTGCCATCAGTGAGGGGTGGACTAGTGGGACAGATACGCAGTATTTT
TRBJ1-3 | few | TRBV5-6 | NA | CASSLPAGRSGNTIYF | TGTGCCAGCAGCCTCCCGGCAGGACGCTCTGGAAACACCATATATTTT
TRBJ2-2 | NA | TRBV5-5 | NA | CASRRAGELFF | TGTGCCAGCAGGAGGGCCGGGGAGCTGTTTTTT
TRBJ1-3 | NA | TRBV29-1 | TRBD1 | CSVGDDRAGNTIYF | TGCAGCGTTGGGGACGACAGGGCTGGAAACACCATATATTTT
TRBJ1-5 | NA | TRBV18 | NA | CASSRLGVGNRYQPQHF | TGTGCCAGCTCACGATTAGGGGTGGGCAACCGCTATCAGCCCCAGCATTTT
TRBJ2-5 | NA | TRBV11-2 | TRBD2 | CASSFGGVHPAQETQYF | TGTGCCAGCAGCTTTGGGGGGGTGCACCCGGCCCAAGAGACCCAGTACTTC
TRBJ2-5 | NA | TRBV5-5 | NA | CASSRYQETQYF | TGTGCCAGCAGTCGGTACCAAGAGACCCAGTACTTC
TRBJ1-5 | few | TRBV10-3 | TRBD1 | CAISESGTGYQPQHF | TGTGCCATCAGTGAGTCCGGGACAGGGTATCAGCCCCAGCATTTT
TRBJ1-4 | NA | TRBV28 | NA | CASSLGGVNEKLFF | TGTGCCAGCAGTTTGGGGGGAGTGAATGAAAAACTGTTTTTT
TRBJ1-2 | NA | TRBV7-2 | TRBD1 | CASTRGGDRGEGYTF | TGTGCCAGCACCCGCGGGGGGGACAGGGGAGAAGGCTACACCTTC
TRBJ2-7 | few | TRBV4-1 | NA | CASSQEGYGYEQYF | TGCGCCAGCAGCCAAGAGGGTTACGGGTACGAGCAGTACTTC
TRBJ1-4 | NA | TRBV5-1 | NA | CASSLAPRGNEKLFF | TGCGCCAGCAGCTTGGCCCCAAGAGGCAATGAAAAACTGTTTTTT
TRBJ2-7 | NA | TRBV4-1 | NA | CASSQDNLDPTIYEQYF | TGCGCCAGCAGCCAAGATAACCTCGACCCCACCATCTACGAGCAGTACTTC